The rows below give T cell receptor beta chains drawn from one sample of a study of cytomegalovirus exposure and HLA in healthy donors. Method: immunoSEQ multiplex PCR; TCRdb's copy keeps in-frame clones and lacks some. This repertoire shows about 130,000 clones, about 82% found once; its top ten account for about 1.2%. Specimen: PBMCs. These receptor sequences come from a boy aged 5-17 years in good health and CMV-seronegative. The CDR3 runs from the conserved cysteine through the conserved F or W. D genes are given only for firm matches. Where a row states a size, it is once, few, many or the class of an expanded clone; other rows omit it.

CDR3: CASSWGLAGGPYEQFF; DNA: TGTGCCAGCAGCTGGGGACTAGCGGGAGGGCCGTATGAGCAGTTCTTC; D: TRBD2; length: 16; J: TRBJ2-1; size: .; V: TRBV5-4
CDR3: CASSLTATGELFF; DNA: TGTGCCAGCAGCCTGACAGCCACCGGGGAGCTGTTTTTT; D: .; length: 13; J: TRBJ2-2; size: .; V: TRBV5-6
CDR3: CASSSGLVGRPQHF; DNA: TGTGCCAGCAGCTCGGGACTTGTGGGGCGGCCCCAGCATTTT; D: .; length: 14; J: TRBJ1-5; size: .; V: TRBV7-9
CDR3: CASSSGTSGISTDTQYF; DNA: TGCGCCAGCAGCAGCGGGACTAGCGGGATCAGCACAGATACGCAGTATTTT; D: TRBD2; length: 17; J: TRBJ2-3; size: .; V: TRBV5-1
CDR3: CASSPGTSGRANEQYF; DNA: TGCGCCAGCAGCCCCGGGACTAGCGGGAGGGCCAACGAGCAGTACTTC; D: TRBD2; length: 16; J: TRBJ2-7; size: .; V: TRBV5-1
CDR3: CASSSPGLGYGGEQFF; DNA: TGTGCCAGCAGCTCCCCGGGACTAGGTTATGGCGGGGAGCAGTTCTTC; D: TRBD2; length: 16; J: TRBJ2-1; size: .; V: TRBV28
CDR3: CASSDLGLPGLAIDEQFF; DNA: TGTGCCAGCAGCGACCTCGGTCTGCCGGGACTAGCGATCGATGAGCAGTTCTTC; D: TRBD2; length: 18; J: TRBJ2-1; size: .; V: TRBV9
CDR3: CASSQVSGTGEEKLFF; DNA: TGCGCCAGCAGCCAAGTCTCCGGGACAGGAGAGGAAAAACTGTTTTTT; D: TRBD1; length: 16; J: TRBJ1-4; size: .; V: TRBV4-1
CDR3: CASSMGYLGDEQFF; DNA: TGTGCCAGTAGTATGGGGTATCTAGGGGATGAGCAGTTCTTC; D: .; length: 14; J: TRBJ2-1; size: .; V: TRBV19
CDR3: CASHTKDRVMGYNEQFF; DNA: TGTGCCAGCCACACTAAAGACAGGGTAATGGGGTACAATGAGCAGTTCTTC; D: TRBD1; length: 17; J: TRBJ2-1; size: .; V: TRBV7-9
CDR3: CASSIQEDQPQHF; DNA: TGTGCCAGTAGTATACAGGAGGATCAGCCCCAGCATTTT; D: .; length: 13; J: TRBJ1-5; size: .; V: TRBV19
CDR3: CSVLLGTSGRVSSYNEQFF; DNA: TGCAGCGTTCTGTTAGGGACTAGCGGGAGGGTAAGCTCCTACAATGAGCAGTTCTTC; D: TRBD2; length: 19; J: TRBJ2-1; size: .; V: TRBV29-1
CDR3: CASSQSHNEQFF; DNA: TGCGCCAGCAGCCAAAGCCACAATGAGCAGTTCTTC; D: .; length: 12; J: TRBJ2-1; size: once; V: TRBV4-1
CDR3: CASTTDIYTGELFF; DNA: TGCGCCAGCACCACTGACATCTACACCGGGGAGCTGTTTTTT; D: .; length: 14; J: TRBJ2-2; size: few; V: TRBV5-1
CDR3: CATEIFAPVVGNTEAFF; DNA: TGTGCCACCGAAATCTTCGCCCCGGTCGTCGGGAACACTGAAGCTTTCTTT; D: .; length: 17; J: TRBJ1-1; size: .; V: TRBV27
CDR3: CASSAAQTVSTEAFF; DNA: TGTGCCAGCAGCGCGGCCCAGACAGTTAGCACTGAAGCTTTCTTT; D: .; length: 15; J: TRBJ1-1; size: .; V: TRBV11-2
CDR3: CASSGTLTYEQYF; DNA: TGTGCCAGCAGTGGGACACTAACCTACGAGCAGTACTTC; D: .; length: 13; J: TRBJ2-7; size: once; V: TRBV2
CDR3: CASNPLAASDTQYF; DNA: TGTGCCAGCAACCCACTAGCGGCCTCAGATACGCAGTATTTT; D: TRBD2; length: 14; J: TRBJ2-3; size: .; V: TRBV27
CDR3: CASSFLGTARGKTEAFF; DNA: TGTGCCAGCAGTTTTCTGGGGACAGCGAGGGGTAAGACTGAAGCTTTCTTT; D: TRBD1; length: 17; J: TRBJ1-1; size: .; V: TRBV27
CDR3: CASSEYDRSYGYTF; DNA: TGTGCCAGCAGTGAGTACGACAGGAGCTATGGCTACACCTTC; D: .; length: 14; J: TRBJ1-2; size: .; V: TRBV25-1
CDR3: CAWSSLAGEITGELFF; DNA: TGTGCCTGGAGTTCCCTAGCGGGAGAGATCACCGGGGAGCTGTTTTTT; D: TRBD2; length: 16; J: TRBJ2-2; size: few; V: TRBV30
CDR3: CASSGLLDRGGPASYEQYF; DNA: TGTGCCAGTAGCGGCTTGCTGGACAGGGGGGGTCCCGCTTCCTACGAGCAGTACTTC; D: TRBD1; length: 19; J: TRBJ2-7; size: .; V: TRBV19
CDR3: CASSLARNTGELFF; DNA: TGCGCCAGCAGCTTGGCCCGGAACACCGGGGAGCTGTTTTTT; D: .; length: 14; J: TRBJ2-2; size: .; V: TRBV5-1
CDR3: CASSPSWGQGSILSYGYTF; DNA: TGTGCCAGCAGCCCCTCTTGGGGACAGGGGTCGATTCTTAGCTATGGCTACACCTTC; D: TRBD1; length: 19; J: TRBJ1-2; size: .; V: TRBV4-2
CDR3: CASKSILAGDQETQYF; DNA: TGTGCCAGCAAGTCTATCCTAGCGGGAGACCAAGAGACCCAGTACTTC; D: TRBD2; length: 16; J: TRBJ2-5; size: .; V: TRBV5-6
CDR3: CASSLTGDTGELFF; DNA: TGCGCCAGCAGCTTAACAGGAGACACCGGGGAGCTGTTTTTT; D: .; length: 14; J: TRBJ2-2; size: .; V: TRBV5-1
CDR3: CASSEASGILGEQFF; DNA: TGTGCCAGCAGTGAGGCTAGCGGGATATTAGGTGAGCAGTTCTTC; D: TRBD2; length: 15; J: TRBJ2-1; size: .; V: TRBV6-1
CDR3: CASSLSTGAYGYTF; DNA: TGTGCCAGCAGTTTATCGACAGGGGCCTATGGCTACACCTTC; D: TRBD1; length: 14; J: TRBJ1-2; size: .; V: TRBV27
CDR3: CASRQAGNEQFF; DNA: TGTGCCAGCAGGCAGGCAGGGAATGAGCAGTTCTTC; D: .; length: 12; J: TRBJ2-1; size: .; V: TRBV27
CDR3: CAISRTGTGATETQYF; DNA: TGTGCCATCAGCAGAACCGGGACAGGGGCTACGGAGACCCAGTACTTC; D: TRBD1; length: 16; J: TRBJ2-5; size: .; V: TRBV10-3